This T cell receptor beta chain is from a study of shared T cell receptors in the human thymus. V gave up 5 bases and J gave up 3 bases, with 17 bases separating them. This CDR3 region has 16 residues. Germline V gives CDR1 LGHNT, CDR2 FRNRAP. Sequencing was performed with immunoSEQ multiplex PCR; in TCRdb, only in-frame clones are kept and a portion is missing. The sample includes almost 550,000 clones, approximately 78% seen only once; the top ten take more than 0.01%. The same sample was also studied in work on human thymus T cells. This second study notes: Corrective cardiac operations yielded the resected thymus tissue. Repertoires sampled from thymus and blood appeared biased in V and J gene usage. Related work found strong thymic repertoire overlap between unrelated individuals.

This TCR was sampled from a boy younger than two with a congenital heart defect. The V and J genes are TRBV12-5 and TRBJ2-1, with D tentatively TRBD2 (6 bases). The sequencing input was thymocytes. DNA for the CDR3: TGTGCTAGTGGTGAGGGGTGGAGGGCCGTCTACAATGAGCAGTTCTTC. Translated, it gives CASGEGWRAVYNEQFF.